This T cell receptor beta chain was recorded in a study of blood T cell repertoires in COVID-19. On the study more broadly: Acute-phase and convalescent COVID-19 samples originated in the United States, Italy and Spain. Sources were T cells, B-cell-depleted T cells, or PBMCs; the material itself was cDNA or gDNA.

As originally analysed: Estimation of nucleated cell counts was performed using reference gene primer amplification. Sequencing was performed with immunoSEQ multiplex PCR; in TCRdb, only in-frame clones are kept and a portion is missing. V and J calls and clone size come straight from that table; D and trimming were deduced from the DNA. The repertoire has some 200,000 clones, roughly 79% of them found once; the top ten carry 6% to 8%. The CDR3 contains 11 residues. From germline, CDR1 is SQVTM and CDR2 ANQGSEA. V gave up 5 bases and J gave up 7 bases, with 12 bases separating them. The chain uses TRBV29-1 and TRBJ2-7, with D possibly TRBD2 on 6 matching bases. Sequencing input: peripheral blood. The sequence was collected from a human donor with acute or convalescent COVID-19. The donor label of this sample is uncertain. The CDR3 coding sequence is TGCAGCGTTCGCCGGGACTCGGAGCAGTACTTC. This translates into CSVRRDSEQYF.